The 31 T cell receptor beta chains in this list originate from one sample, sequenced in a study of cytomegalovirus exposure and HLA in healthy donors (dated by TCRdb to 2016 to 2017). Library generation was performed with the immunoSEQ multiplex PCR assay. The multiplex PCR relied on a mix of 60 forward primers for TCR Vbeta segments and 13 reverse primers for TCR Jbeta segments. The clones in this table, taken by TCRdb from immuneACCESS, are in-frame only. Not every clone is retained; where verified, under half of the shortfall comes from an unresolved V gene, and the cause of the rest is unknown. The sample yields 100,000 or so clones; 70% to 80% were counted once. Under 1.5% of the sample is taken by the ten largest. Sequencing was carried out using PBMCs. All receptors derive from a man in his forties in good health and CMV-seronegative.

The chain employs TRBV6-4 and TRBJ2-7; 12 bases align to TRBD2. The ends lost 7 bases at V and 4 bases at J; junction bases unmatched: 8. The CDR3 consists of 15 residues. Looked up from germline, CDR1 is MRHNA and CDR2 is SNTAGT. This chain's CDR3 is CASIVGLAGLYEQYF. The CDR3 DNA reads as TGTGCCAGCATAGTCGGACTAGCGGGATTATACGAGCAGTACTTC.

The CDR3 region has the DNA TGTGCCACCAAGTCGGTTATGGTGAACACTGAAGCTTTCTTT. Its protein is CATKSVMVNTEAFF. V usage is TRBV19 and J usage is TRBJ1-1; D call uncertain. This CDR3 is built from 14 residues. V was clipped by 10 bases and J by 0 bases, with 15 bases between them. Per the germline V gene, CDR1 is LNHDA and CDR2 is SQIVND (reference sequence).

The rearrangement joins TRBV10-1 to TRBJ2-3, with 7 nucleotides matching TRBD2. The germline V gene has CDR1 WNHNN and CDR2 SYGVQD (reference sequence). The ends lost 4 bases at V and 4 bases at J; junction bases unmatched: 5. The CDR3 contains 14 residues. The CDR3 DNA follows: TGCGCCAGCAGTGGAGCGGGGTCGGCAGATACGCAGTATTTT. This translates into CASSGAGSADTQYF.

The gene calls are TRBV30 and TRBJ1-6, with 9 bases aligning to TRBD1. The CDR3 contains 18 residues. J was trimmed by 0 bases and V by 8 bases; bases with no gene match: 14. Germline lookup yields CDR1 GTSNPN and CDR2 SVGIG (reference sequence). The CDR3 sequence: CARGQGDLRGSYNSPLHF. The CDR3 DNA reads as TGTGCCCGGGGACAGGGTGATCTCCGAGGCTCCTATAATTCACCCCTCCACTTT. The full variable domain, in which reference TRBV30 and TRBJ1-6 provide the parts outside the CDR3, is SQTIHQWPATLVQPVGSPLSLECTVEGTSNPNLYWYRQAAGRGLQLLFYSVGIGQISSEVPQNLSASRPQDRQFILSSKKLLLSDSGFYLCARGQGDLRGSYNSPLHFGNGTRLTVT.

The CDR3 sequence: CASSLAGAKTGELFF. In DNA, the CDR3 is TGTGCCAGCAGCCTAGCGGGGGCAAAAACCGGGGAGCTGTTTTTT. The gene calls are TRBV2 and TRBJ2-2, with 10 bases matching TRBD2. The V and J ends lost 6 bases and 5 bases, in that order; junction bases with no gene match: 6. The CDR3 covers 15 residues. Germline V gene data show CDR1 as SNHLY and CDR2 as FYNNEI.

A note on this clone: Different DNA sequences within this sample yield the same CDR3. V usage is TRBV27 and J usage is TRBJ1-5; D is undetermined. Germline V gives CDR1 MNHEY, CDR2 SMNVEV (reference sequence). Trimming stripped 0 bases from V and 7 bases from J, with 7 bases between. CDR3 length: 13 amino acids. The CDR3: CASSLSGGQPQHF. CDR3 sequence (DNA): TGTGCCAGCAGTTTATCAGGCGGGCAGCCCCAGCATTTT.

The chain recombines TRBV5-6 with TRBJ1-1; D gene unclear. CDR3 length: 13 residues. Between the trimmed V and J ends, which lost 1 base and 0 bases, there was a span of 4 bases. Per germline, CDR1 SGHDT and CDR2 YYEEEE. The chain's CDR3 is CASSLTVNTEAFF. The CDR3 region has the DNA TGTGCCAGCAGCTTGACAGTGAACACTGAAGCTTTCTTT.

The V gene is TRBV4-1, the J gene TRBJ2-7, with D maybe TRBD2 (5 bases). Germline V gene data show CDR1 as MGHRA and CDR2 as YSYEKL. With 0 bases removed from V and 0 bases from J, the gap between germline ends came to 12 bases. The CDR3 length is 16 residues. The CDR3 loop reads CASSQDEERLSYEQYF. The CDR3 DNA reads TGCGCCAGCAGCCAAGACGAGGAGCGGCTCTCCTACGAGCAGTACTTC.

This clone was detected once. The rearrangement links TRBV9 to TRBJ2-2; D is perhaps TRBD1 (5 bases). CDR1 SGDLS and CDR2 YYNGEE come from the germline V gene. The V gene lost 6 bases and the J gene lost 0 bases, with 12 bases spanning the gap. This CDR3 region has 15 residues. CDR3 amino acids: CASTGWGSNTGELFF. As DNA, the CDR3 is TGTGCCAGCACCGGGTGGGGCTCGAACACCGGGGAGCTGTTTTTT.

This clone appeared a few times. The V gene is TRBV28, the J gene TRBJ2-7; D gene uncertain. This CDR3 spans 14 amino acids. Germline CDR1 reads MDHEN; CDR2 reads SYDVKM. V lost 6 bases to trimming and J lost 4 bases, with 16 bases between them. CDR3 in amino acids: CASSEANSQYEQYF. The CDR3 coding sequence is TGTGCCAGCAGCGAAGCCAACAGTCAGTACGAGCAGTACTTC.

The chain combines TRBV6-5 with TRBJ2-5; the match to TRBD1 covers 7 bases. The CDR3 spans 14 residues. V shed 6 bases and J 2 bases; nucleotides not matched to a gene: 6. Germline V gives CDR1 MNHEY, CDR2 SVGAGI. The CDR3 loop reads CASSDQDRQETQYF. As DNA, the CDR3 is TGTGCCAGCAGCGACCAGGACAGGCAAGAGACCCAGTACTTC.

For the CDR3, the DNA is TGTGCCAGCAGTGCCCCCAGGGCCACTGAAGCTTTCTTT. This gives the protein CASSAPRATEAFF. This chain connects TRBV2 to TRBJ1-1, with D maybe TRBD1 (5 bases). V dropped 4 bases and J dropped 4 bases, with 10 bases sitting between them. Germline V gene data show CDR1 as SNHLY and CDR2 as FYNNEI. The CDR3 is 13 amino acids.

J is TRBJ1-4 and V is TRBV28; D not resolved. Trimming left V 6 bases short and J 2 bases short, with 13 bases between. CDR1 is MDHEN and CDR2 is SYDVKM in the germline V gene. The CDR3 contains 15 residues. The CDR3, as DNA: TGTGCCAGCAGCCTAACCGGGTCCACTAATGAAAAACTGTTTTTT. Its protein product is CASSLTGSTNEKLFF. The complete variable domain, with remaining parts taken from reference TRBV28 and TRBJ1-4, reads DVKVTQSSRYLVKRTGEKVFLECVQDMDHENMFWYRQDPGLGLRLIYFSYDVKMKEKGDIPEGYSVSREKKERFSLILESASTNQTSMYLCASSLTGSTNEKLFFGSGTQLSVL.

The chain carries TRBV5-5 and TRBJ2-7; 13 nucleotides line up with TRBD2. In germline, CDR1 is SGHKS, CDR2 YYEKEE (reference sequence). The CDR3 runs to 18 residues. The junction had 12 bases not matched to a gene; V was cut back by 4 bases and J by 2 bases. This chain's CDR3 is CASSGTGTSGTSPYEQYF. The CDR3 nucleotides read TGTGCCAGCAGCGGAACCGGGACTAGCGGGACTTCGCCCTACGAGCAGTACTTC.

The chain is built from TRBV15 and TRBJ2-3; TRBD2 agrees at 14 bases. The V gene end was trimmed by 0 bases and the J gene end by 6 bases; junction bases not matched to a gene: 5. The CDR3 spans 17 residues. Germline-derived CDR1 and CDR2 are LNHNV and YYDKDF (reference sequence). CDR3 DNA: TGTGCCACCAGCAGAGACGGGACTAGCGGGAGAATCGATACGCAGTATTTT. This encodes CATSRDGTSGRIDTQYF.

The V gene is TRBV18, the J gene TRBJ2-3, with TRBD2 identical over 9 bases. Germline values: CDR1 KGHSH, CDR2 LQKENI. The CDR3 runs to 18 residues. The junction had 10 bases not matched to a gene; V was cut back by 2 bases and J by 1 base. The CDR3, as DNA: TGTGCCAGCTCACCATTTGACGCGGGCGGGAGGGGCACAGATACGCAGTATTTT. It is translated as CASSPFDAGGRGTDTQYF.

The chain links TRBV4-1 to TRBJ2-7; D may be TRBD1 (5 bases). V was clipped by 0 bases and J by 2 bases, with 11 bases between them. CDR3 length: 15 residues. The V gene's germline CDR1 is MGHRA and CDR2 YSYEKL. In DNA form, the CDR3 reads TGCGCCAGCAGCCAAGATTGGGGCTACGCCTACGAGCAGTACTTC. As protein: CASSQDWGYAYEQYF.

The genes are TRBV19 and TRBJ2-7; 10 bases match TRBD1. CDR3 length: 15 amino acids. Trimming cost V 4 bases and J 3 bases; bases outside gene matches: 6. CDR1 is LNHDA and CDR2 is SQIVND in the germline V gene (reference sequence). The CDR3 reads CASSKTGGLFYEQYF. CDR3 in DNA: TGTGCCAGTAGTAAGACAGGGGGCTTGTTCTACGAGCAGTACTTC.

V is TRBV27 and J is TRBJ1-1; TRBD1 agrees at 10 bases. Germline lookup yields CDR1 MNHEY and CDR2 SMNVEV (reference sequence). The V gene end was trimmed by 6 bases and the J gene end by 4 bases; junction bases not matched to a gene: 17. CDR3 length equals 18 residues. Written as DNA, the CDR3 is TGTGCCAGCAGGGGCTTCGAGGTAACGGACAGGGGGACCACTGAAGCTTTCTTT. It is translated as CASRGFEVTDRGTTEAFF.

The chain employs TRBV6-5 and TRBJ2-2; a weak D match, TRBD1 (5 bases). V was cut by 7 bases and J by 7 bases, with 16 bases left in between. The CDR3 sequence is 14 residues long. Germline assignment: CDR1 MNHEY and CDR2 SVGAGI. As DNA, the CDR3 is TGTGCCAGCAAAATTTTCCAGGGTGGCGGGGAGCTGTTTTTT. Amino acids: CASKIFQGGGELFF.

The chain has TRBV12-5 and TRBJ1-5, with TRBD1 as a possible D gene (5 bases). CDR3 length equals 16 residues. V was cut by 2 bases and J by 5 bases, with 16 bases left in between. In germline, CDR1 is LGHNT, CDR2 FRNRAP. The CDR3 region is CASGLTHTLTDQPQHF. The CDR3 coding sequence is TGTGCTAGTGGTTTGACACACACTTTGACAGATCAGCCCCAGCATTTT.

This clone has a handful of counts. V usage is TRBV14 and J usage is TRBJ2-7, with D possibly TRBD2 on 5 matching bases. V was shortened by 0 bases and J by 2 bases, with 17 bases between the two germline ends. This CDR3 is 17 amino acids long. From germline, CDR1 is SGHDN and CDR2 FVKESK. In DNA, the CDR3 is TGTGCCAGCAGCCAAGATCAGCCAGGCCCTAGCCCCTACGAGCAGTACTTC. It translates to CASSQDQPGPSPYEQYF.

The chain has TRBV7-9 and TRBJ1-4, with TRBD1 matching 7 bases. Germline values: CDR1 SEHNR, CDR2 FQNEAQ (reference sequence). The CDR3 contains 14 residues. V lost 3 bases to trimming and J lost 7 bases; unmatched junction nucleotides: 5. DNA of the CDR3: TGTGCCAGCAGCTTTCGGCAGGGGGGTGAAAAACTGTTTTTT. Protein: CASSFRQGGEKLFF.

As to this clone: The same CDR3 arises from other DNA sequences in this sample as well. The genes are TRBV7-9 and TRBJ2-5; 8 nucleotides align to TRBD2. Trimming took 5 bases from V and 5 from J; bases not matched to a gene: 4. Germline V gene data show CDR1 as SEHNR and CDR2 as FQNEAQ (reference sequence). This CDR3 comprises 13 residues. CDR3 in amino acids: CASSPRGGETQYF. CDR3 nucleotides: TGTGCCAGCAGCCCCCGGGGGGGCGAGACCCAGTACTTC.

The chain employs TRBV5-5 and TRBJ1-2; TRBD1 matches at 9 bases. The junction had 12 bases not matched to a gene; V was cut back by 4 bases and J by 8 bases. CDR1 and CDR2 (germline): SGHKS, YYEKEE (reference sequence). The CDR3 is 15 amino acids. In DNA form, the CDR3 reads TGTGCCAGCAGCGCGACCGGGACAGGGTCCTGGGGCTACACCTTC. This gives the protein CASSATGTGSWGYTF.

This clone was seen a single time. The chain uses TRBV28 and TRBJ2-7; TRBD1 agrees at 9 bases. This CDR3 comprises 14 residues. In germline, CDR1 is MDHEN, CDR2 SYDVKM. J was trimmed by 2 bases and V by 8 bases; bases with no gene match: 7. CDR3 DNA sequence: TGTGCCAGCGGCGGGCACAGGGGGCCCTACGAGCAGTACTTC. Translation: CASGGHRGPYEQYF. Together with reference TRBV28 and TRBJ2-7, the CDR3 gives the full variable domain: DVKVTQSSRYLVKRTGEKVFLECVQDMDHENMFWYRQDPGLGLRLIYFSYDVKMKEKGDIPEGYSVSREKKERFSLILESASTNQTSMYLCASGGHRGPYEQYFGPGTRLTVT.

The rearrangement uses TRBV7-8 and TRBJ1-1; 11 positions match TRBD1. In germline, CDR1 is SGHVS, CDR2 FQNEAQ. The CDR3 length is 15 residues. The V gene end was trimmed by 6 bases and the J gene end by 2 bases; junction bases not matched to a gene: 5. The CDR3 protein is CASRWDRGINTEAFF. The CDR3 nucleotides read TGTGCCAGCAGATGGGACAGGGGGATCAACACTGAAGCTTTCTTT. The variable domain in full, completed from reference TRBV7-8 and TRBJ1-1, reads GAGVSQSPRYKVAKRGQDVALRCDPISGHVSLFWYQQALGQGPEFLTYFQNEAQLDKSGLPSDRFFAERPEGSVSTLKIQRTQQEDSAVYLCASRWDRGINTEAFFGQGTRLTVV.

The CDR3 spells CASSEQGYSYNEQFF. DNA of the CDR3: TGTGCCAGCAGTGAACAGGGGTACTCCTACAATGAGCAGTTCTTC. The chain links TRBV6-1 to TRBJ2-1; a weak D match, TRBD1 (6 bases). CDR1 and CDR2 from the germline V gene are MNHNS and SASEGT. The CDR3 sequence is 15 residues long. V gave up 2 bases and J gave up 0 bases, with 8 bases separating them.

This clone was seen a few times. One junction end disagrees with the germline gene, perhaps due to a read error. CDR3 protein: CASSTRTEF. The CDR3 bases are TGTGCCAGTAGTACCAGGACAGAATTC. V gene TRBV19 combines with J gene TRBJ2-7; a possible D gene is TRBD1 (6 bases). Germline V gene lookup returns CDR1 LNHDA and CDR2 SQIVND (reference sequence). The CDR3 length is 9 residues. Filled out from reference TRBV19 and TRBJ2-7, the complete variable domain reads DGGITQSPKYLFRKEGQNVTLSCEQNLNHDAMYWYRQDPGQGLRLIYYSQIVNDFQKGDIAEGYSVSREKKESFPLTVTSAQKNPTAFYLCASSTRTEFGPGTRLTVT.

This chain joins TRBV4-3 and TRBJ2-3; TRBD2 agrees at 9 bases. The CDR3 sequence is 15 residues long. Germline V gene data show CDR1 as LGHNA and CDR2 as YSLEER. Trimming at V came to 6 bases and at J to 1 base, leaving 5 bases not matched to a gene. CDR3 residues: CASSWTSAGTDTQYF. CDR3 nucleotides: TGCGCCAGCAGTTGGACTAGCGCAGGCACAGATACGCAGTATTTT.

This rearrangement joins TRBV6-6 to TRBJ2-3; 12 bases map to TRBD2. The germline CDR1 and CDR2 sequences are MNHNY and SVGAGI (reference sequence). The trim removed 5 bases at V and 3 bases at J, leaving 3 bases unmatched. The CDR3 totals 15 residues. The CDR3 DNA reads TGTGCCAGCAGTGGACTAGCGGGAATAACAGATACGCAGTATTTT. Protein product: CASSGLAGITDTQYF.